This TCR beta chain appears in the sequencing data of a study of brain T cells in children with intractable seizures. This clone appeared a single time. Assay used: immunoSEQ multiplex PCR; TCRdb lists only in-frame clones, some missing. The data contain about 9,000 clones, approximately 69% of them singletons. Surgery cases with the highest brain T cell transcript signatures were chosen for sequencing. The junction had 3 bases not matched to a gene; V was cut back by 3 bases and J by 1 base. CDR3 length: 15 residues. CDR1 and CDR2 from the germline V gene are SGHTA and FQGNSA. The chain links TRBV7-2 to TRBJ2-7, with 10 bases aligning to TRBD1. The sample was resected brain tissue, taken at surgery. This receptor was obtained from a girl aged 2 to 10 with tuberous sclerosis and intractable seizures. The CDR3 spells CASSLGDRGSYEQYF. The CDR3 coding sequence is TGTGCCAGCAGCTTGGGGGACAGGGGATCCTACGAGCAGTACTTC.